This is a list of T cell receptor beta chains from one sample in a study of Ad26.COV2.S vaccination and SARS-CoV-2 variants. Measured with immunoSEQ multiplex PCR; TCRdb has only the in-frame clones, and not every one. The table has 500,000 or so clones, around 88% seen once. The sample was peripheral blood, taken in a trial of Ad26.COV2.S vaccine versus placebo. Source of these receptors: a person between 18 and 60 years old who received the Ad26.COV2.S COVID-19 vaccine or a placebo. Both conserved end residues are part of each CDR3. A D gene is named only where the DNA matches it firmly. Size is omitted from some rows. Given values are once, few, many or a class for expanded clones.

TRBJ2-5 . . TRBV6-2/TRBV6-3 CASSYELSASETQYF TGTGCCAGCAGTTATGAGCTTTCAGCGAGTGAGACCCAGTACTTC
TRBJ2-1 . . TRBV28 CASTEGTTRSQFF TGTGCCAGCACCGAGGGGACAACGCGGTCCCAATTCTTC
TRBJ2-7 . . TRBV5-1 CASSRVTPSYEQYF TGCGCCAGCAGCAGGGTAACGCCGTCCTACGAGCAGTACTTC
TRBJ2-1 . TRBD2 TRBV20-1 CSASRLAGVSAYNEQFF TGCAGTGCTAGTCGGCTAGCGGGAGTTTCAGCCTACAATGAGCAGTTCTTC
TRBJ2-7 . . TRBV11-2 CASSLAGYEQYF TGTGCCAGCAGCTTAGCTGGGTACGAGCAGTACTTC
TRBJ1-1 . TRBD1 TRBV19 CASSRGTEFRGEVFF TGTGCCAGTAGTAGAGGGACAGAGTTTCGGGGGGAAGTGTTCTTT
TRBJ2-7 . . TRBV6-6 CASSYSGVWEQYF TGTGCCAGCAGTTACTCCGGGGTCTGGGAGCAGTACTTC
TRBJ2-3 . . TRBV20-1 CSTLADPTQYF TGCAGTACCCTAGCAGACCCTACGCAGTATTTT
TRBJ2-7 . . TRBV19 CAARAFGGEQYF TGTGCAGCCCGGGCCTTCGGAGGCGAGCAGTACTTC
TRBJ1-1 . . TRBV19 CASSGLRTGTEAFF TGTGCCAGTAGTGGGCTAAGGACGGGAACTGAAGCTTTCTTT
TRBJ1-1 . . TRBV14 CASSQRAGTEAFF TGTGCCAGCAGCCAAAGGGCTGGCACTGAAGCTTTCTTT
TRBJ2-2 once . TRBV4-3 CASSHPVGGELFF TGCGCCAGCAGCCATCCCGTCGGCGGGGAGCTGTTTTTT
TRBJ2-2 . TRBD2 TRBV27 CASSKLAGGVFNTGELFF TGTGCCAGCAGCAAACTAGCGGGAGGCGTTTTTAACACCGGGGAGCTGTTTTTT
TRBJ1-2 . . TRBV25-1 CASSLTAGTGGYTF TGTGCCAGCAGCCTGACAGCCGGGACCGGTGGCTACACCTTC
TRBJ1-1 . TRBD1 TRBV6-1 CASSDMQTGFTEAFF TGTGCCAGCAGTGACATGCAGACAGGGTTCACTGAAGCTTTCTTT
TRBJ2-1 . . TRBV3-1/TRBV3-2 CASSATGPYNEQFF TGTGCCAGCAGCGCAACGGGACCCTACAATGAGCAGTTCTTC
TRBJ2-1 . . TRBV29-1 CSAGGAGRHNEQFF TGCAGCGCTGGGGGGGCGGGACGACACAATGAGCAGTTCTTC
TRBJ1-1 . . TRBV6-1 CASSESWGNTEAFF TGTGCCAGCAGTGAATCATGGGGGAACACTGAAGCTTTCTTT
TRBJ1-5 . TRBD1 TRBV27 CASRLIGTANSNQPQHF TGTGCCAGCAGGCTTATCGGGACAGCTAATAGCAATCAGCCCCAGCATTTT
TRBJ1-4 few TRBD1 TRBV28 CASGYRGRFVEKLFF TGTGCCAGCGGCTACAGGGGGCGTTTTGTTGAAAAACTGTTTTTT
TRBJ1-2 . . TRBV28 CASRRGGSYGYTF TGTGCCAGCAGGAGGGGGGGCAGCTATGGCTACACCTTC
TRBJ2-2 once . TRBV27 CASSLSMFAGELFF TGTGCCAGCAGTTTATCGATGTTTGCCGGGGAGCTGTTTTTT
TRBJ2-1 . . TRBV29-1 CSAGAPNNEQFF TGCAGCGCCGGAGCCCCCAACAATGAGCAGTTCTTC
TRBJ2-1 . TRBD2 TRBV18 CASSKTSGSSYNEQFF TGTGCCAGCTCAAAGACTAGCGGGAGTTCCTACAATGAGCAGTTCTTC
TRBJ2-2 few . TRBV4-2 CASSQPTGELFF TGTGCCAGCAGCCAACCTACCGGGGAGCTGTTTTTT
TRBJ2-7 . TRBD1 TRBV18 CASSPQGTGGSYEQYF TGTGCCAGCTCACCCCAAGGCACAGGGGGCTCCTACGAGCAGTACTTC
TRBJ2-7 once . TRBV28 CASMGGASYEQYF TGTGCCAGCATGGGGGGAGCTTCATACGAGCAGTACTTC
TRBJ2-2 few . TRBV7-3 CASSLVAGTGELFF TGTGCCAGCAGCTTAGTTGCGGGCACCGGGGAGCTGTTTTTT
TRBJ2-5 . . TRBV20-1 CSPGIRETQYF TGCAGTCCCGGGATCAGGGAGACCCAGTACTTC
TRBJ2-7 . . TRBV25-1 CASSEWKEGEQYF TGTGCCAGCAGTGAATGGAAGGAAGGGGAGCAGTACTTC
TRBJ2-1 . . TRBV6-1 CASSEVQSSYNEQFF TGTGCCAGCAGTGAAGTACAAAGCTCCTACAATGAGCAGTTCTTC
TRBJ2-1 . . TRBV7-9 CARAEGDKYNEQFF TGTGCCAGAGCGGAGGGCGACAAATACAATGAGCAGTTCTTC
TRBJ2-1 . TRBD2 TRBV7-2 CASSLVRSLGGRASNEQFF TGTGCCAGCAGCTTAGTGCGATCATTAGGCGGGAGGGCAAGTAATGAGCAGTTCTTC
TRBJ2-3 . . TRBV12-3/TRBV12-4 CASIGRRTDTQYF TGTGCCAGCATTGGCAGGCGCACAGATACGCAGTATTTT
TRBJ2-1 . TRBD2 TRBV7-9 CASSLEAASGGRSDEQFF TGTGCCAGCAGCTTAGAGGCGGCTAGCGGCGGTCGTTCGGATGAGCAGTTCTTC
TRBJ2-5 . TRBD2 TRBV28 CASSRTSGSGAETQYF TGTGCCAGCAGTAGGACTAGCGGGAGTGGGGCGGAGACCCAGTACTTC
TRBJ2-1 . . TRBV11-2 CASSLGASFEQFF TGTGCCAGCAGCTTAGGGGCTAGTTTTGAGCAGTTCTTC
TRBJ2-7 once TRBD2 TRBV7-2 CASSPLSLAGGPHEQYF TGTGCCAGCAGCCCCCTTTCCCTAGCGGGAGGGCCCCACGAGCAGTACTTC
TRBJ2-1 . TRBD2 TRBV7-9 CASSYGTRGRGEQFF TGTGCCAGCAGCTACGGGACTAGGGGTAGGGGTGAGCAGTTCTTC
TRBJ2-7 . . TRBV20-1 CSASQRSNYEQYF TGCAGTGCTAGTCAGCGGAGCAACTACGAGCAGTACTTC
TRBJ1-2 few . TRBV9 CASSDEPQGYGYTF TGTGCCAGCAGCGACGAACCACAGGGATACGGCTACACCTTC
TRBJ2-2 . . TRBV27 CASSSEGPTGYYGELFF TGTGCCAGCAGCTCCGAGGGGCCCACGGGGTATTACGGGGAGCTGTTTTTT
TRBJ2-1 . . TRBV5-6 CASSGWGSGNEQFF TGTGCCAGCAGCGGCTGGGGCAGCGGCAATGAGCAGTTCTTC
TRBJ2-7 once . TRBV29-1 CSVSRGGTTYEQYF TGCAGCGTTTCGCGAGGGGGAACGACCTACGAGCAGTACTTC
TRBJ2-2 many . TRBV7-9 CASSLVTGELFF TGTGCCAGCAGCTTAGTTACCGGGGAGCTGTTTTTT
TRBJ2-5 . . TRBV7-6 CASSPRDTPQETQYF TGTGCCAGCAGCCCGAGGGACACCCCGCAAGAGACCCAGTACTTC
TRBJ2-3 . TRBD2 TRBV7-2 CASSLLAVTDTQYF TGTGCCAGCAGCTTACTAGCGGTGACAGATACGCAGTATTTT
TRBJ2-4 . TRBD1 TRBV5-4 CASSLEGTGQNIQYF TGTGCCAGCAGCTTGGAAGGGACAGGGCAAAACATTCAGTACTTC
TRBJ1-2 . TRBD1 TRBV9 CASRIGQGTHTNYGYTF TGTGCCAGCAGGATAGGACAGGGGACTCATACTAACTATGGCTACACCTTC
TRBJ1-1 . . TRBV5-4 CASSRKANTEAFF TGTGCCAGCAGCCGGAAAGCGAACACTGAAGCTTTCTTT
TRBJ2-2 . . TRBV28 CASSLLTGELFF TGTGCCAGCAGTCTCCTTACCGGGGAGCTGTTTTTT
TRBJ1-1 . . TRBV6-5 CASSHRVETEAFF TGTGCCAGCAGTCACAGGGTGGAAACTGAAGCTTTCTTT
TRBJ1-1 . . TRBV5-6 CASSLEVGQNTEAFF TGTGCCAGCAGCTTGGAGGTAGGCCAGAACACTGAAGCTTTCTTT
TRBJ1-2 . . TRBV19 CASSMATGLSNYGYTF TGTGCCAGTAGTATGGCTACAGGCCTTTCTAACTATGGCTACACCTTC
TRBJ1-5 few . TRBV6-2/TRBV6-3 CASSYGRGNQPQHF TGTGCCAGCAGTTACGGCAGAGGCAATCAGCCCCAGCATTTT
TRBJ1-5 . TRBD1 TRBV28 CASRTGGAGQPQHF TGTGCCAGCAGGACAGGGGGAGCAGGACAGCCCCAGCATTTT
TRBJ1-5 . . TRBV10-3 CAISESPRPPSGQPQHF TGTGCCATCAGTGAGTCACCGAGGCCACCGTCGGGTCAGCCCCAGCATTTT
TRBJ2-6 . . TRBV18 CASSSQGANVLTF TGTGCCAGCTCGTCTCAAGGGGCCAACGTCCTGACTTTC
TRBJ2-3 . TRBD1 TRBV5-1 CASSPTGGRTDTQYF TGCGCCAGCAGTCCTACAGGGGGTCGCACAGATACGCAGTATTTT
TRBJ2-3 . . TRBV3-1/TRBV3-2 CASSQARGTTDTQYF TGTGCCAGCAGCCAAGCCCGAGGAACCACAGATACGCAGTATTTT